Listed here are 17 T cell receptor beta chains from one sample, sequenced in a study of T cell clonotyping in hematopoietic cell transplantation. Repertoires were generated with immunoSEQ multiplex PCR, while TCRdb's copy carries only in-frame clones and drops some. Of around 15,000 clones in the sample, 85% are singletons; the top ten hold around 3.9%. This specimen consisted of PBMCs, obtained 100 days after allogeneic stem cell transplant. The receptors were gathered from a male patient aged 60-70 years who had an allogeneic stem cell transplant from a related donor, so the T cells may come from the graft donor. Some clones in this sample may be carry-over from other donors' samples.

This clone was seen a handful of times. The V call is TRBV2, the J call TRBJ1-5, with unresolved D. The CDR3 covers 15 residues. With 3 bases removed from V and 2 bases from J, the gap between germline ends came to 11 bases. Germline V gene data show CDR1 as SNHLY and CDR2 as FYNNEI. The CDR3 loop reads CASSDTRWGNQPQHF. CDR3 DNA: TGTGCCAGCAGTGACACCCGGTGGGGCAATCAGCCCCAGCATTTT.

This chain connects TRBV9 to TRBJ2-7; 8 bases are a match to TRBD1. Germline V CDR1 and CDR2: SGDLS, YYNGEE. J lost 4 bases, V lost 2 bases, and 14 bases had no gene match. The CDR3 runs 17 residues. CDR3 sequence reads: CASSVGEGGRGLYEQYF. For the CDR3, the DNA is TGTGCCAGCAGCGTCGGGGAAGGAGGCAGGGGGCTATACGAGCAGTACTTC.

The V and J genes are TRBV9 and TRBJ2-7; D possibly corresponds to TRBD2 (5 bases). V was shortened by 2 bases and J by 4 bases, with 16 bases between the two germline ends. The CDR3 has 15 residues. Per germline, CDR1 SGDLS and CDR2 YYNGEE. The CDR3, as DNA: TGTGCCAGCAGCGTTGCAGACTTGGGAGTTTACGAGCAGTACTTC. This sequence encodes CASSVADLGVYEQYF.

The V call is TRBV27, the J call TRBJ1-2, with D unresolved. The CDR3 loop spans 14 amino acids. The germline V gene encodes CDR1 MNHEY and CDR2 SMNVEV (reference sequence). V shed 3 bases and J shed 4 bases, with 12 bases lying between them. The CDR3 here is CASSLVAEGYGYTF. The CDR3 DNA reads as TGTGCCAGCAGTTTGGTGGCAGAGGGCTATGGCTACACCTTC.

The rearrangement uses TRBV6-5 and TRBJ2-7; D gene uncertain. The CDR3 runs 14 residues. V was shortened by 0 bases and J by 3 bases, with 9 bases between the two germline ends. From germline, CDR1 is MNHEY and CDR2 SVGAGI. CDR3 residues: CASSYSGRDYEQYF. For the CDR3, the DNA is TGTGCCAGCAGTTACTCGGGCAGAGACTACGAGCAGTACTTC.

The chain's CDR3 is CASSHLRIATNEKLFF. As DNA, the CDR3 is TGTGCCAGCAGCCATCTTAGGATTGCAACTAATGAAAAACTGTTTTTT. The genes are TRBV7-9 and TRBJ1-4; D ambiguous. Germline V CDR1 and CDR2: SEHNR, FQNEAQ (reference sequence). Trimming took off 5 bases at V and 0 bases at J, with 13 bases between the two ends. The CDR3 totals 16 residues.

The V and J genes are TRBV5-4 and TRBJ1-1; D is perhaps TRBD1 (6 bases). The germline V and J ends were trimmed by 4 bases and 1 base, with 8 bases remaining between them. The CDR3 totals 13 residues. The V gene's germline CDR1 is SGHNT and CDR2 YYREEE (reference sequence). The CDR3 here is CASSLQGNTEAFF. The CDR3 DNA reads TGTGCCAGCAGCCTACAGGGGAACACTGAAGCTTTCTTT.

The chain carries TRBV5-4 and TRBJ1-2, with TRBD1 as a possible D gene (6 bases). Germline CDR1 SGHNT, CDR2 YYREEE (reference sequence). V was shortened by 2 bases and J by 4 bases, with 9 bases between the two germline ends. The CDR3 runs to 13 residues. The CDR3, as DNA: TGTGCCAGCAGCTTAGCCAGGGGCTATGGCTACACCTTC. This codes for CASSLARGYGYTF.

The V gene is TRBV5-1, the J gene TRBJ1-4, with a weak D call TRBD1 (6 bases). The V end was cut by 0 bases, the J end by 7 bases, with 10 bases between. CDR1 is SGHRS and CDR2 is YFSETQ in the germline V gene. CDR3 size: 14 residues. The CDR3 DNA follows: TGCGCCAGCAGCTTGGAGGCAGGGGTTGAAAAACTGTTTTTT. Translating it yields CASSLEAGVEKLFF.

The rearrangement links TRBV4-1 to TRBJ2-1; D remains unclear. The germline gives CDR1 MGHRA, CDR2 YSYEKL. CDR3 length: 17 residues. V lost 1 base and J lost 10, with 23 bases in between. CDR3 residues: CASSQGEADLVEGEQFF. The CDR3 coding sequence is TGCGCCAGCAGCCAAGGCGAGGCGGACCTCGTGGAAGGAGAGCAGTTCTTC.

The V gene is TRBV5-1, the J gene TRBJ2-5; TRBD2 aligns across 12 bases. Trimming took 3 bases from V and 5 from J; bases not matched to a gene: 8. CDR3 size: 16 residues. Germline CDR1 SGHRS, CDR2 YFSETQ. CDR3 sequence reads: CASSWRTSGEGETQYF. Written as DNA, the CDR3 is TGCGCCAGCAGCTGGAGGACTAGCGGGGAGGGGGAGACCCAGTACTTC.

This clone was seen once. The V and J genes are TRBV6-1 and TRBJ2-3; D gene unclear. The germline CDR1 and CDR2 sequences are MNHNS and SASEGT. The V end lost 1 base, the J end lost 2 bases, and 13 bases lay between the germline ends. The CDR3 has 16 residues. The CDR3 loop reads CASSEVRRIITDTQYF. The DNA of the CDR3 is TGTGCCAGCAGTGAAGTTAGACGGATCATCACAGATACGCAGTATTTT.

This sequence joins TRBV5-6 and TRBJ1-6, with D maybe TRBD1 (6 bases). Trimming stripped 4 bases from V and 7 bases from J, with 15 bases between. Germline CDR1 SGHDT, CDR2 YYEEEE. This CDR3 region has 15 residues. This CDR3 reads CASSQEQGKNSPLHF. DNA of the CDR3: TGTGCCAGCAGCCAAGAGCAGGGGAAAAATTCACCCCTCCACTTT.

The genes are TRBV7-6 and TRBJ2-5; D gene unclear. Germline CDR1 is SGHVS and CDR2 is FNYEAQ. Trimming removed 5 bases from V and 2 bases from J, with 3 bases in between. The CDR3 totals 11 residues. CDR3 protein: CASSPQETQYF. The CDR3 DNA follows: TGTGCCAGCAGCCCGCAAGAGACCCAGTACTTC.

The DNA of the CDR3 is TGTGCCAGCAGCTTAGGGGGAGTGGATTCACCCCTCCACTTT. This gives the protein CASSLGGVDSPLHF. The gene calls are TRBV11-3 and TRBJ1-6; unclear D gene. CDR3 length: 14 residues. V gave up 1 base and J gave up 8 bases, with 9 bases separating them. Germline V gene sequence: CDR1 SGHNT, CDR2 YENEEA.

This chain connects TRBV14 to TRBJ2-5; D not certain. The CDR3 runs to 12 residues. The germline V gene encodes CDR1 SGHDN and CDR2 FVKESK. Trimming pared 2 bases from V and 5 bases from J, leaving 6 bases between. CDR3: CASSQTQETQYF. CDR3 DNA: TGTGCCAGCAGCCAAACTCAGGAGACCCAGTACTTC.

This clone has just a few counts. This chain links TRBV5-4 with TRBJ1-2; D remains unclear. Deletions cut 0 bases from V and 1 base from J, with 7 bases between. Germline V lookup: CDR1 SGHNT, CDR2 YYREEE (reference sequence). The CDR3 runs 14 residues. The CDR3 loop reads CASSLAGFNYGYTF. The CDR3 DNA follows: TGTGCCAGCAGCTTGGCTGGGTTTAACTATGGCTACACCTTC.